Listed below are T cell receptor beta chains from one sample, sequenced in a study of neurological immune-mediated disorders. TCRdb called the 5' RACE reads again in MiXCR, with one record for every CDR3 protein. The repertoire holds approximately 66,000 distinct CDR3 sequences, with roughly 4.3% as singletons. Sequencing was done on a sample of PBMCs. These receptors were obtained from a man aged 30 to 39 with multiple sclerosis. Both conserved end residues are part of each CDR3. The D gene is left open where the match is weak. Expanded clones get a size class; other rows say once, few or many, or leave the size out.

D	size	J	V	CDR3	DNA
.	few	TRBJ1-1	TRBV20-1	CSAVKGSWTEAFF	TGCAGTGCCGTTAAGGGGAGTTGGACTGAAGCTTTCTTT
TRBD2	.	TRBJ2-1	TRBV20-1	CSAHTSGGNLYNEQFF	TGCAGTGCGCATACTAGCGGGGGGAACCTATACAATGAGCAGTTCTTC
.	many	TRBJ2-7	TRBV5-6	CASSTGNLQEQYF	TGTGCCAGCAGCACAGGGAACCTACAGGAGCAGTACTTC
.	many	TRBJ1-1	TRBV2	CASTRKRVGSSIEAFF	TGTGCCAGCACCCGTAAGAGGGTGGGGTCTTCCATTGAAGCTTTCTTT
.	many	TRBJ1-1	TRBV29-1	CSAVGGRVDTEAFF	TGCAGCGCTGTGGGGGGAAGGGTGGACACTGAAGCTTTCTTT
.	many	TRBJ1-6	TRBV12-3/TRBV12-4	CASSLGGTHGSPLHF	TGTGCCAGCAGTTTGGGCGGGACGCACGGTTCACCCCTCCACTTT
TRBD1	.	TRBJ1-2	TRBV6-5	CASSDDRTGGPNYGYTF	TGTGCCAGCAGCGACGATAGGACAGGGGGCCCAAACTATGGCTACACCTTC
TRBD1	many	TRBJ2-2	TRBV5-5	CASSLDRASTGELFF	TGTGCCAGCAGCTTAGACAGGGCTAGCACCGGGGAGCTGTTTTTT
.	many	TRBJ2-1	TRBV10-1	CASSAEGGNEQFF	TGCGCCAGCAGTGCTGAGGGGGGTAATGAGCAGTTCTTC
.	few	TRBJ1-1	TRBV7-7	CASSLNADTEAFF	TGTGCCAGCAGCTTAAATGCAGACACTGAAGCTTTCTTT
TRBD2	many	TRBJ2-1	TRBV6-5	CASSRLAGGDEQFF	TGTGCCAGCAGTCGACTAGCGGGGGGCGATGAGCAGTTCTTC
.	many	TRBJ2-7	TRBV5-6	CASSFITSEQYF	TGTGCCAGCAGCTTTATTACCTCCGAGCAGTACTTC
.	many	TRBJ2-1	TRBV7-3	CASRSFSGTRSYNEQFF	TGTGCCAGCAGGTCTTTTTCGGGGACACGGAGCTACAATGAGCAGTTCTTC
.	many	TRBJ2-1	TRBV15	CATSRERGGREQFF	TGTGCCACCAGCAGAGAGAGGGGGGGCAGGGAGCAGTTCTTC
.	many	TRBJ2-3	TRBV27	CASSFMGPTDTQYF	TGTGCCAGCAGTTTCATGGGTCCCACAGATACGCAGTATTTT